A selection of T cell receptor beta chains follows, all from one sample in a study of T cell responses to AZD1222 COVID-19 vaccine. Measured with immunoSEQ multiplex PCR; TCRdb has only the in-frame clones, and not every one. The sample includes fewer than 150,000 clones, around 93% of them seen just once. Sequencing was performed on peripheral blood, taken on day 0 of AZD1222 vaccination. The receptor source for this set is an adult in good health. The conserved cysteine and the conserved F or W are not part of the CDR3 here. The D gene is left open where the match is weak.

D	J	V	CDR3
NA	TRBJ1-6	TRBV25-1	ASSHSGNFYNSPLH
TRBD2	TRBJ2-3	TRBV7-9	ASSPSGRADTQY
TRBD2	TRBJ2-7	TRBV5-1	ASTDPGLAGVSYEQY
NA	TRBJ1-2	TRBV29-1	SVETGAYYGYT
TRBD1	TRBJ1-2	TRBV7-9	ASSADHRGGDYGYT
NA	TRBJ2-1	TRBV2	ASSLGQQRGPPPKF
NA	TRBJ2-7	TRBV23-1	ASIRRLAQTHEQY
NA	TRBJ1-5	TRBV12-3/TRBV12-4	ASSLMDQPQH
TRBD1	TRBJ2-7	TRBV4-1	ASSLGTGADEQY
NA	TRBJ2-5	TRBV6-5	ASSRTPQETQY
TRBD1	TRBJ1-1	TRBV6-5	ASSRDRGNTEAF
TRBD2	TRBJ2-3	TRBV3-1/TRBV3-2	ASSLGTSGTQY
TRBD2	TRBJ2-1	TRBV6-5	ASSYGGLAGYNEQF
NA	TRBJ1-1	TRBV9	ASSALSTLNTEAF
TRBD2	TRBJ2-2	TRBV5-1	ASSRGETSWSGGELF
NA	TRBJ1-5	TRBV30	AWSRLGSEPQH
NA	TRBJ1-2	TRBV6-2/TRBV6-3	ASSLPGTTNYGYT